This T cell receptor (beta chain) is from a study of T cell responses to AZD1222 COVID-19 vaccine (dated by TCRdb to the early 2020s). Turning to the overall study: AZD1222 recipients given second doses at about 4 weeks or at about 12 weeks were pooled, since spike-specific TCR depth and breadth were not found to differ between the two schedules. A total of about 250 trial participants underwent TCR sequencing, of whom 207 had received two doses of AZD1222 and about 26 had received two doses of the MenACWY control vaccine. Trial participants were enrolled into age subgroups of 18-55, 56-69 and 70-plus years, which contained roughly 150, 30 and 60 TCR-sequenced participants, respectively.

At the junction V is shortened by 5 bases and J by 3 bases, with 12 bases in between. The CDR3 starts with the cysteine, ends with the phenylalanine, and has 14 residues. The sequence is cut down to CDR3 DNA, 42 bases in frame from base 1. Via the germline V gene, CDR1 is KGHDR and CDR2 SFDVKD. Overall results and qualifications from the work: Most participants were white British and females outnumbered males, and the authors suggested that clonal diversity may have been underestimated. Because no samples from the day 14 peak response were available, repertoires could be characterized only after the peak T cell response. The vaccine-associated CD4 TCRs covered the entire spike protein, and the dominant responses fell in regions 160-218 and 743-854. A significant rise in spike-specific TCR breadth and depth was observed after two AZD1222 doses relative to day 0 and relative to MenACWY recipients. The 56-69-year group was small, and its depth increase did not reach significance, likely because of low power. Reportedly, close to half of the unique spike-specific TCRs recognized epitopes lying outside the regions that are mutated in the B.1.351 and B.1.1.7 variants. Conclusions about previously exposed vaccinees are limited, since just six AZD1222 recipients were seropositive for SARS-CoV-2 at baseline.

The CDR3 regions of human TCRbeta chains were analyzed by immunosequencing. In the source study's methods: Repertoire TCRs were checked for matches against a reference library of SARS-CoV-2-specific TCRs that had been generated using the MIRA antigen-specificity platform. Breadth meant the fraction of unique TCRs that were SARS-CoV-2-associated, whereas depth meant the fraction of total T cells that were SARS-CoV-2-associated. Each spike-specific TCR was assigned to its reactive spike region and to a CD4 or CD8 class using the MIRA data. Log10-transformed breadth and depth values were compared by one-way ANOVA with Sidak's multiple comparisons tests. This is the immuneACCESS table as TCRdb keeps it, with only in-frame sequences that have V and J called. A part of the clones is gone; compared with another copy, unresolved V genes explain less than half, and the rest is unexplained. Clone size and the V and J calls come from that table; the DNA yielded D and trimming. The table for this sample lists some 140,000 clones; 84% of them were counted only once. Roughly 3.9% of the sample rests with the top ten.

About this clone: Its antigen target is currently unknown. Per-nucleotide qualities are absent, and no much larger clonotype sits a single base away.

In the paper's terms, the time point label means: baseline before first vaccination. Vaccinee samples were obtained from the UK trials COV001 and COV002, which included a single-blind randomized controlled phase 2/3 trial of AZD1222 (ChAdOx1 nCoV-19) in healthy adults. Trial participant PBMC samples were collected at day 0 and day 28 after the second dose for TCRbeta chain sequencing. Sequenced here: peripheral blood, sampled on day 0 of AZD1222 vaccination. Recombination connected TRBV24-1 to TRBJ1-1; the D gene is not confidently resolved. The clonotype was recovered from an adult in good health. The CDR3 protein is CATSVGISDTEAFF. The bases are TGTGCCACCAGTGTAGGGATTTCGGACACTGAAGCTTTCTTT.